A selection of T cell receptor beta chains follows, all from one sample in a study of a mutant IDH1 vaccine in newly diagnosed glioma. Profiling relied on immunoSEQ multiplex PCR, and the TCRdb table lists in-frame clones only, not all of them. The repertoire holds tens of thousands of clones, with around 86% as singletons. Which antigens these TCRs recognize remains unknown. Sample: PBMCs, taken from a glioma patient whose treatment included an IDH1 peptide vaccine. Every receptor here comes from a man aged 25 to 40 with glioma. The CDR3 runs from the conserved cysteine through the conserved F or W. The order of the fields is CDR3 length, D gene, clone size, V gene, J gene, CDR3 DNA, CDR3 protein. A D gene is named only where the DNA matches it firmly. Only part of the rows carry a size: once, few, many, or a class if the clone is expanded.

>14|.|.|TRBV19|TRBJ2-3
TGTGCCAGTAGTATTAGGCAATCCACAGATACGCAGTATTTT
CASSIRQSTDTQYF
>13|.|.|TRBV30|TRBJ1-2
TGTGCCGGGCGGAGGAGCCCTAACTATGGCTACACCTTC
CAGRRSPNYGYTF
>17|TRBD2|.|TRBV5-5|TRBJ2-7
TGTGCCAGCAGCCCTGGGAGGGGCGCTGATAGCTCCTACGAGCAGTACTTC
CASSPGRGADSSYEQYF
>14|TRBD1|.|TRBV9|TRBJ2-7
TGTGCCAGCAGCAAACAGGGGGCGACCTACGAGCAGTACTTC
CASSKQGATYEQYF
>14|.|.|TRBV11-1|TRBJ1-1
TGTGCCAGCAGCTTACATCAGCCGAACACTGAAGCTTTCTTT
CASSLHQPNTEAFF
>12|.|.|TRBV29-1|TRBJ1-5
TGCAGCGCGAGGGTCGGGGAATCAGCCCCAGCATTT
CSARVGESAPAF
>16|.|.|TRBV5-1|TRBJ1-3
TGCGCCAGCAGCCCCACCGGGGGGGCGCAGGGAAACACCATATATTTT
CASSPTGGAQGNTIYF
>14|TRBD1|.|TRBV5-8|TRBJ1-5
TGTGCCAGCAGCCGACAGGGGGTCGATCAGCCCCAGCATTTT
CASSRQGVDQPQHF
>15|TRBD2|.|TRBV7-2|TRBJ2-7
TGTGCCAGCAGGTCCACTCTAGCGGAGTACGGCGAGCAGTACTTC
CASRSTLAEYGEQYF
>14|.|.|TRBV5-8|TRBJ1-4
TGTGCCAGCAGCGAGGGGGTGCTTAAAGAAAAACTGTTTTTT
CASSEGVLKEKLFF
>15|.|.|TRBV19|TRBJ1-5
TGTGCCAGTAGTATAGTCGGAGGACTAAATCAGCCCCAGCATTTT
CASSIVGGLNQPQHF
>15|.|.|TRBV15|TRBJ2-5
TGTGCCACCAGCAGAGATCGGGCGGCAGGAGAGACCCAGTACTTC
CATSRDRAAGETQYF
>15|.|.|TRBV28|TRBJ1-5
TGTGCCAGCAGTTTAGCAGGGTTTAGCAATCAGCCCCAGCATTTT
CASSLAGFSNQPQHF
>15|TRBD2|.|TRBV5-1|TRBJ2-1
TGCGCCAGCAGCTTCTTAGCGGGGGGGCGCAATGAGCAGTTCTTC
CASSFLAGGRNEQFF
>13|TRBD1|.|TRBV5-1|TRBJ2-7
TGCGCCAGCAGCCCTGACAGGGGTAGGGAGCAGTACTTC
CASSPDRGREQYF
>16|.|.|TRBV28|TRBJ1-5
TGTGCCAGCAGTCCTATCCGACAGGCCGGCAATCAGCCCCAGCATTTT
CASSPIRQAGNQPQHF
>16|TRBD1|.|TRBV19|TRBJ1-5
TGTGCCAGTAGTATAGATAACGGACAGGGCAATCAGCCCCAGCATTTT
CASSIDNGQGNQPQHF
>14|.|.|TRBV28|TRBJ2-1
TGTGCCAGCATGGCAGGGATTCCCTACAATGAGCAGTTCTTC
CASMAGIPYNEQFF
>14|TRBD2|.|TRBV30|TRBJ2-7
TGTGCCTGGAGCTTGGGGGGGTTCTCCTACGAGCAGTACTTC
CAWSLGGFSYEQYF
>13|.|.|TRBV29-1|TRBJ1-2
TGCAGCGTTAGCGACAGAGGCAACTATGGCTACACCTTC
CSVSDRGNYGYTF
>11|.|few|TRBV28|TRBJ1-1
TGTGCCAGCAGTCGGGGGCAGAGAGCTTTCTTT
CASSRGQRAFF
>14|.|.|TRBV28|TRBJ1-5
TGTGCCAGCAGTTTAGGGGGGAGCAATCAGCCCCAGCATTTT
CASSLGGSNQPQHF